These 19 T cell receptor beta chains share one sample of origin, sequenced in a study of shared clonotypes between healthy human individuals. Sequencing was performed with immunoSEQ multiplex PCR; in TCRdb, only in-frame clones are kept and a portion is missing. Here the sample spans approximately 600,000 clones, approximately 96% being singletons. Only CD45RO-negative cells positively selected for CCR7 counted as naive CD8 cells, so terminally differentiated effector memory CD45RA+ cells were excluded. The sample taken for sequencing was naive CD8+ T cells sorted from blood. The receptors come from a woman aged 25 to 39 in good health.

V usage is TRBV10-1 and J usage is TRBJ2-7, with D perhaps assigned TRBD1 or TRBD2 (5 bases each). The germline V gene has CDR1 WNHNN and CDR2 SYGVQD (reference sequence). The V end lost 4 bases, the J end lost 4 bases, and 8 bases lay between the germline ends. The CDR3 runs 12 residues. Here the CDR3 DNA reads TGCGCCAGCAGTGGGGGACCTTACGAGCAGTACTTC. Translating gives CASSGGPYEQYF.

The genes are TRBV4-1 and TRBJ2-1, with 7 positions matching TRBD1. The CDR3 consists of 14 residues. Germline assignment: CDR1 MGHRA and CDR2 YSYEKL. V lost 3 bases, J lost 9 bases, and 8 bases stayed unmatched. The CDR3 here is CASSHQGVLGEQFF. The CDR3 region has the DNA TGCGCCAGCAGCCACCAGGGGGTTCTGGGTGAGCAGTTCTTC.

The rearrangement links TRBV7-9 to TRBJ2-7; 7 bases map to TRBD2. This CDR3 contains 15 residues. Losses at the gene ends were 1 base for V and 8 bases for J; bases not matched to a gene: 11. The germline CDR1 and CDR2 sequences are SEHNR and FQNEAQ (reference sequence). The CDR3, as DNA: TGTGCCAGCAGCTTAGTAGACTCACTAGCGCCCAAGCAGTACTTC. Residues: CASSLVDSLAPKQYF.

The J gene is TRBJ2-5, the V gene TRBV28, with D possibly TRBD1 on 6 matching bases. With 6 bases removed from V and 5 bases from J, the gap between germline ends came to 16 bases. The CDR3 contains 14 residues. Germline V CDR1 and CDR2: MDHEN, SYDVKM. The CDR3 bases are TGTGCCAGCAGACCCTACAGGGTTAAGGAGACCCAGTACTTC. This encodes CASRPYRVKETQYF.

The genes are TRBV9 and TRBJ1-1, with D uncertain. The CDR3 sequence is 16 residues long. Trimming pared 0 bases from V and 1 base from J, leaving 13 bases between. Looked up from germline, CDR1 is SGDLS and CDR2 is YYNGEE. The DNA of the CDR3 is TGTGCCAGCAGCGTAGAGACACCAGTACCGAACACTGAAGCTTTCTTT. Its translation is CASSVETPVPNTEAFF. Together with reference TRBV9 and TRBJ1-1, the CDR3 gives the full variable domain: DSGVTQTPKHLITATGQRVTLRCSPRSGDLSVYWYQQSLDQGLQFLIQYYNGEERAKGNILERFSAQQFPDLHSELNLSSLELGDSALYFCASSVETPVPNTEAFFGQGTRLTVV.

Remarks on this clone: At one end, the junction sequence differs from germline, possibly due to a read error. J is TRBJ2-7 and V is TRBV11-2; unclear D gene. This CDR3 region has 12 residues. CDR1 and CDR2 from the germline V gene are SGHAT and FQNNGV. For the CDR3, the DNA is TGTGCCAGCAGCTTCGACTCCCACGAGCAGTACTTC. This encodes CASSFDSHEQYF.

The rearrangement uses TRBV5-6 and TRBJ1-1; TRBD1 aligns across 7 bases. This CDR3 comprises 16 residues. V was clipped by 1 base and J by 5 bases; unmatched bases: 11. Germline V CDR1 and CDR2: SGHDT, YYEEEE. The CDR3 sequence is CASSLWDSFVLTEAFF. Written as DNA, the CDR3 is TGTGCCAGCAGCTTGTGGGACAGTTTTGTACTTACTGAAGCTTTCTTT.

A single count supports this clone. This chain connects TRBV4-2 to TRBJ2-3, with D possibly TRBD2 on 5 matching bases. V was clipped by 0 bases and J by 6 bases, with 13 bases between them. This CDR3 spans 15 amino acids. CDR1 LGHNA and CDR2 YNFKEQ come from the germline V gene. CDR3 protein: CASSQEASPSDTQYF. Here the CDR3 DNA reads TGTGCCAGCAGCCAAGAGGCTAGCCCCTCCGATACGCAGTATTTT.

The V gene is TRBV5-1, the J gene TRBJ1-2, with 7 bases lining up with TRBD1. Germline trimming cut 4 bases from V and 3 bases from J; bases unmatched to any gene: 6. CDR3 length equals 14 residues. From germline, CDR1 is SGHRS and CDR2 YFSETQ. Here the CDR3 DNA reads TGCGCCAGCAGCCAGGGACAGCTGGACTATGGCTACACCTTC. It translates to CASSQGQLDYGYTF. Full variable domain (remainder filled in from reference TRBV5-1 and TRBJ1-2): KAGVTQTPRYLIKTRGQQVTLSCSPISGHRSVSWYQQTPGQGLQFLFEYFSETQRNKGNFPGRFSGRQFSNSRSEMNVSTLELGDSALYLCASSQGQLDYGYTFGSGTRLTVV.

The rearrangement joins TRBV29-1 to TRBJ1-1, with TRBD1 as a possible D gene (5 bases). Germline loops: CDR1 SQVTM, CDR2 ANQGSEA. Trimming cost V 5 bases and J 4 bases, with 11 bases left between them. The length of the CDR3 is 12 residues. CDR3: CSVHKGSTEAFF. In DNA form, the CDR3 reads TGCAGCGTTCATAAGGGGAGCACTGAAGCTTTCTTT.

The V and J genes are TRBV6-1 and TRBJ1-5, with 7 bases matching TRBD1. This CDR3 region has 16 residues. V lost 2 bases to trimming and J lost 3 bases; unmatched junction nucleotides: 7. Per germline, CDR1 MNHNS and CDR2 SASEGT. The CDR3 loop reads CASSELDRTDNQPQHF. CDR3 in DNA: TGTGCCAGCAGTGAACTGGACAGGACGGACAATCAGCCCCAGCATTTT.

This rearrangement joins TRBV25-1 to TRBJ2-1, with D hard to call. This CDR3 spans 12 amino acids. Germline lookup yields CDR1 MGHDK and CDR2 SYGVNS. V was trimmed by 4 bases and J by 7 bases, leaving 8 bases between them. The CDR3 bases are TGTGCCAGCAGTGCTTACTTGAATGAGCAGTTCTTC. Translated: CASSAYLNEQFF.

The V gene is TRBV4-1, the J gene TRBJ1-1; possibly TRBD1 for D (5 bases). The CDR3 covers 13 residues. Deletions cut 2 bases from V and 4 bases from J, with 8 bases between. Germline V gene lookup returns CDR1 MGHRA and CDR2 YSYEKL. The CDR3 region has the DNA TGCGCCAGCAGCCAAACCGACAGCACTGAAGCTTTCTTT. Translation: CASSQTDSTEAFF.

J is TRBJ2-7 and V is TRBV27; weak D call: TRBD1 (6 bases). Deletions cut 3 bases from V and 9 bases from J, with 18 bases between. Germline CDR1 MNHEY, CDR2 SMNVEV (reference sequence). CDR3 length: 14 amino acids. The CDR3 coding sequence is TGTGCCAGCAGTTTGACAGGCTTCTCCGAGGGGCAGTACTTC. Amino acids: CASSLTGFSEGQYF.

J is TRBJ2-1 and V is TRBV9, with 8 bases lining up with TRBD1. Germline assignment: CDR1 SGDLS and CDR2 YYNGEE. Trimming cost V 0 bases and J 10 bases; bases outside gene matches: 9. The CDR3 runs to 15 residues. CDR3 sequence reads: CASSVDQGAYREQFF. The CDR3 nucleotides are TGTGCCAGCAGCGTAGACCAGGGGGCCTACCGGGAGCAGTTCTTC.

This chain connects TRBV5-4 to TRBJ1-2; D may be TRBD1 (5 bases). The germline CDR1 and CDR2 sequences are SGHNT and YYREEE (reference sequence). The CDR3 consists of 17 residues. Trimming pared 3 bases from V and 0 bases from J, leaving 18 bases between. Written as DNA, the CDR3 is TGTGCCAGCAGCTCCCTGACAGAACGAGGGCCTAACTATGGCTACACCTTC. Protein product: CASSSLTERGPNYGYTF.

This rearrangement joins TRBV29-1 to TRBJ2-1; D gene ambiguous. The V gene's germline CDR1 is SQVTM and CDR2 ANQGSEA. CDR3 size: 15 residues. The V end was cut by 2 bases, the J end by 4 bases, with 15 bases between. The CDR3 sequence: CSVESGQVAYNEQFF. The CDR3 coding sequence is TGCAGCGTTGAATCGGGTCAGGTGGCGTACAATGAGCAGTTCTTC.

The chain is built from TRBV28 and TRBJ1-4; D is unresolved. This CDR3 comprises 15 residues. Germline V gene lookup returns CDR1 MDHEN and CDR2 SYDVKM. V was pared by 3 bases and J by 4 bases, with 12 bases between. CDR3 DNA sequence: TGTGCCAGCAGTTTTTTGGGTACCTATAATGAAAAACTGTTTTTT. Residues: CASSFLGTYNEKLFF.

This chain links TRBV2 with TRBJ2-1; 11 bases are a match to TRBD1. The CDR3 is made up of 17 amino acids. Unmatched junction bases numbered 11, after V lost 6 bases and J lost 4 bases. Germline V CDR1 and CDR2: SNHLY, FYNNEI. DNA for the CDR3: TGTGCCAGCAGCGGACCGTGGACAGGGGGCAAGTACAATGAGCAGTTCTTC. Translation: CASSGPWTGGKYNEQFF. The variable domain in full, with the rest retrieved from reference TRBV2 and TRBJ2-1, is EPEVTQTPSHQVTQMGQEVILRCVPISNHLYFYWYRQILGQKVEFLVSFYNNEISEKSEIFDDQFSVERPDGSNFTLKIRSTKLEDSAMYFCASSGPWTGGKYNEQFFGPGTRLTVL.